Sequencing of this T cell receptor (beta chain) was carried out in a study of T cells after yellow fever vaccination. Across the whole study: Where fractions had low cell numbers, libraries were prepared from them with the SMART-Seq v4 Ultra Low Input RNA kit.

Whole-study results and caveats: A small proportion of clonotypes was detected in both the CD4 and CD8 compartments. A weaker but faster secondary response was observed, peaking on day 5 versus 15.

Notes on this clonotype: The antigen remains unidentified.

The CDR3 extends over 15 amino acids. Germline CDR1 is MNHEY and CDR2 is SVGAGI. The V and J ends lost 1 base and 2 bases respectively, with 11 bases between them. As TCR cDNA was made by 5'RACE template switching, a universal primer site and UMIs were added. TCRdb independently ran MiXCR on the 5' RACE reads; one entry per CDR3 protein. This repertoire shows fewer than 350,000 distinct CDR3 sequences, around 3.6% found once; its top ten account for 23%. The sample in question was PBMCs, obtained on the day of the yellow fever booster vaccination. The rearrangement joins TRBV6-5 to TRBJ1-1, with no clear D. The TCR was taken from a man in his late teens or twenties who received the YFV17D yellow fever vaccine. CDR3 residues: CASSYFGRINTEAFF. For the CDR3, the DNA is TGTGCCAGCAGTTACTTCGGACGGATTAACACTGAAGCTTTCTTT.